This TCR beta chain came from a study of post-analysis software for immune sequencing data. Study in general: Progressive-relapsing, secondary progressive and relapsing-remitting multiple sclerosis were among the disease courses included.

Whole-study results and caveats: With TRBV5-6, TRBV5-1 and TRBV20-1 included, five TRBV segments were more frequent in patients than in controls.

A single count supports this clonotype. What it binds is unknown. The authors incorporated unique molecular identifiers into the TCR beta cDNA libraries. A population of roughly 0.85 to 10 million T cells gave rise to about half a million cDNA molecules. MiXCR, applied by TCRdb to the PCR reads, yields one record per CDR3 protein. This sample has 600,000 to 700,000 distinct CDR3 sequences, with 55% to 60% found just once. The CDR3 totals 15 residues. Germline assignment: CDR1 SGHTA and CDR2 FQGNSA. V was cut by 3 bases and J by 5 bases, with 16 bases left in between. The sequence was obtained from a girl under 10 years old with multiple sclerosis. Sequencing was carried out using blood. V usage is TRBV7-2 and J usage is TRBJ2-5; D may be TRBD1 (6 bases). CDR3 in amino acids: CASSLGATGEETQYF. In nucleotides, the CDR3 is TGTGCCAGCAGCTTGGGGGCTACCGGCGAGGAGACCCAGTACTTC.